These T cell receptor beta chains were read from a single sample in a study of cytomegalovirus exposure and HLA in healthy donors. Clones were read by immunoSEQ multiplex PCR, and TCRdb kept only the in-frame ones, dropping some. This table holds under 150,000 clones, around 70% found once. Input material: PBMCs. These receptor sequences come from a woman between 18 and 30 years old in good health and CMV-seronegative. The conserved cysteine and the conserved F or W are not part of the CDR3 here. A D gene is named only where the DNA matches it firmly.

ASSQDPLDPKGVNNEQF | TRBJ2-1 | - | TRBV4-1
ASSLDRGGFEPQH | TRBJ1-5 | TRBD1 | TRBV19
ASSPEGTSGNQPQH | TRBJ1-5 | - | TRBV19
ASRISGQVTEAF | TRBJ1-1 | TRBD1 | TRBV6-4
ASSRKAGGQTGELF | TRBJ2-2 | TRBD2 | TRBV5-6
ASSQEGLGDTQY | TRBJ2-3 | - | TRBV4-1
ATSPQIAGGRETQY | TRBJ2-5 | TRBD2 | TRBV15
ASSSGQGNEKLF | TRBJ1-4 | TRBD1 | TRBV5-1
ASRSGGDNEQF | TRBJ2-1 | TRBD2 | TRBV6-5
ASSSTGGWANYGYT | TRBJ1-2 | - | TRBV28
ASSESQGVSNQPQH | TRBJ1-5 | TRBD1 | TRBV25-1
ASSLATGHGPGYT | TRBJ1-2 | - | TRBV5-6
ASSHTGQQETQY | TRBJ2-5 | - | TRBV28
ASSPMNTEAF | TRBJ1-1 | - | TRBV18
ASSTAQGGGEKLF | TRBJ1-4 | TRBD1 | TRBV28
ASSTGGALSKNIQY | TRBJ2-4 | - | TRBV19
ASKGQGFLEQY | TRBJ2-7 | - | TRBV28
AISETDRSNYGYT | TRBJ1-2 | TRBD1 | TRBV10-3
ASSQVQGLETQY | TRBJ2-5 | - | TRBV14
AISIIAGAPTDTQY | TRBJ2-3 | TRBD2 | TRBV10-3
ASSSKLAGGPFYNEQF | TRBJ2-1 | TRBD2 | TRBV5-4
ASREPRGHTEAF | TRBJ1-1 | TRBD1 | TRBV28
ASAPRFPRGFEQY | TRBJ2-7 | - | TRBV5-6
ASSWGGSSDTQY | TRBJ2-3 | TRBD2 | TRBV5-6
ASSALNREQETQY | TRBJ2-5 | - | TRBV7-6
ATSRDRTANQPQH | TRBJ1-5 | - | TRBV15
ASSEPLILRADTQY | TRBJ2-3 | - | TRBV6-1
ASSVGPGMNTEAF | TRBJ1-1 | - | TRBV9
ASSLGGQGLQPQH | TRBJ1-5 | TRBD1 | TRBV5-6
ASRAFPEQY | TRBJ2-7 | - | TRBV6-1
ASSSTRGRFEQF | TRBJ2-1 | TRBD1 | TRBV5-6
ASSPGVSNNEQF | TRBJ2-1 | - | TRBV7-8
ASSLAGRSVGYT | TRBJ1-2 | - | TRBV5-8
ASKNGGSEAF | TRBJ1-1 | - | TRBV13
ASSLGAVLGQPQH | TRBJ1-5 | - | TRBV28